This T cell receptor beta chain was retrieved from a study of cytomegalovirus exposure and HLA in healthy donors. At the level of the study: Membership in the Caucasian-associated ancestry cluster was found for 65% to 85% of around 380 genotyped donors.

Study-wide results and caveats: A few chains tied to CMV proved CMV antigen-specific in vitro. Analyses of presence/absence relied on an assumption of roughly uniform sequencing depth across donors. Earlier results showed most TCR beta V segments being productive about 87% or about 30% of the time.

The germline V gene has CDR1 LGHNA and CDR2 YNFKEQ. Trimming left V 4 bases short and J 6 bases short, with 18 bases between. The CDR3 runs to 16 residues. Turning to this clone: Its specificity is unknown.

In the PCR, 60 Vbeta and 13 Jbeta primers were used. Sequencing used immunoSEQ multiplex PCR; TCRdb keeps in-frame clones, though not all of them. This sample has under 200,000 clones, with 81% found just once. This TCR was recovered from a man in his fifties or sixties in good health and CMV-seronegative. The sequenced sample consisted of PBMCs. The chain has TRBV4-2 and TRBJ2-2, with a weak D call TRBD2 (7 bases). CDR3 amino acids: CASSLARGGRPGELFF. CDR3 bases: TGTGCCAGCAGCCTCGCAAGGGGGGGCCGACCCGGGGAGCTGTTTTTT.